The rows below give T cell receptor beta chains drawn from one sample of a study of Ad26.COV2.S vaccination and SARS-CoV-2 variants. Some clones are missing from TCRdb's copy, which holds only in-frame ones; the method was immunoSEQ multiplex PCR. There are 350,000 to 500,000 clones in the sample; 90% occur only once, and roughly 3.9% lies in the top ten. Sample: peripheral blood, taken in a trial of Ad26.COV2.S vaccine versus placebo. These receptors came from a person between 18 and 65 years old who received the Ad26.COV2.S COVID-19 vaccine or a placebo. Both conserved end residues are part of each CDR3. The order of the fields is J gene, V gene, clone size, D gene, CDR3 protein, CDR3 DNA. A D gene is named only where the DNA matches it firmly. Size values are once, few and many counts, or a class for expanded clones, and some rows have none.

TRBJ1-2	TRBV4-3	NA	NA	CASSHVGGYTF	TGCGCCAGCAGCCACGTCGGGGGCTACACCTTC
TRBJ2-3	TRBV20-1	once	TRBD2	CSASFLAGGPADTQYF	TGCAGTGCTAGTTTCCTGGCGGGAGGGCCTGCAGATACGCAGTATTTT
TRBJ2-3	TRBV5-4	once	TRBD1	CASSLGGQSPTDTQYF	TGTGCCAGCAGCTTGGGGGGACAGAGTCCCACAGATACGCAGTATTTT
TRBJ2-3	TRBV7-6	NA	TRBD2	CASSLHPRTSGSTDTQYF	TGTGCCAGCAGCCTACACCCAAGGACTAGCGGGAGTACAGATACGCAGTATTTT
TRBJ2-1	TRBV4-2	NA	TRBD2	CASSPQREAPGEQFF	TGTGCCAGCAGCCCCCAGCGGGAGGCCCCCGGTGAGCAGTTCTTC
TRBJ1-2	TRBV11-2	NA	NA	CASSPIQDTYYGYTF	TGTGCCAGCAGCCCCATCCAGGACACTTACTATGGCTACACCTTC
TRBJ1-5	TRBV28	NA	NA	CASSSGFFGQPQHF	TGTGCCAGCAGTTCAGGGTTTTTCGGTCAGCCCCAGCATTTT
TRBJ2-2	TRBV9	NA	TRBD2	CASSSRLAGNTGELFF	TGTGCCAGCAGCTCCCGACTAGCGGGGAACACCGGGGAGCTGTTTTTT
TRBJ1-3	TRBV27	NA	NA	CASSDTGHSGNTIYF	TGTGCCAGCAGTGACACAGGGCACTCTGGAAACACCATATATTTT
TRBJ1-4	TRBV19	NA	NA	CASSISGRMQLFF	TGTGCCAGTAGTATCTCAGGACGTATGCAACTGTTTTTT
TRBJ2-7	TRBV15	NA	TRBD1	CATSRDWARWDRPYEQYF	TGTGCCACCAGCAGAGATTGGGCTAGATGGGACAGGCCCTACGAGCAGTACTTC
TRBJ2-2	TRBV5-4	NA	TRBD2	CASSLGGRRTGELFF	TGTGCCAGCAGCTTGGGCGGGAGGCGCACCGGGGAGCTGTTTTTT
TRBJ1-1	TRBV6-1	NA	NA	CASSEARVSGAFF	TGTGCCAGCAGTGAAGCAAGGGTGAGCGGCGCTTTCTTT
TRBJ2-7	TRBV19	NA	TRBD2	CASSMGDYLLDEQYF	TGTGCCAGTAGTATGGGGGACTATCTCCTTGACGAGCAGTACTTC
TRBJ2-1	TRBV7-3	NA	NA	CASSLGRGQEQFF	TGTGCCAGCAGCTTAGGTCGGGGGCAGGAGCAGTTCTTC
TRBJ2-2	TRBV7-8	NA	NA	CASSPPVGELFF	TGTGCCAGCAGCCCCCCCGTCGGGGAGCTGTTTTTT
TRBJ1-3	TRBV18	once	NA	CASSPQSGSSGNTIYF	TGTGCCAGCTCACCACAATCCGGGAGCTCTGGAAACACCATATATTTT
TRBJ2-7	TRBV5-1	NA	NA	CASSKGRGPSYEQYF	TGCGCCAGCAGCAAAGGACGGGGGCCCTCCTACGAGCAGTACTTC
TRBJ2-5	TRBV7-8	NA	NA	CASSLWGRETQYF	TGTGCCAGCAGCTTATGGGGACGAGAGACCCAGTACTTC
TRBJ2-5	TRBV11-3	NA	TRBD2	CASSLTPGGWETQYF	TGTGCCAGCAGCTTAACCCCCGGGGGGTGGGAGACCCAGTACTTC
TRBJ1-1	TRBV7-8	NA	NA	CASSEVGGVNTEAFF	TGTGCCAGCAGCGAAGTGGGAGGGGTGAACACTGAAGCTTTCTTT
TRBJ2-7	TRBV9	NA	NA	CARNSIRGTYEQYF	TGTGCCAGAAACAGTATTAGGGGTACCTACGAGCAGTACTTC
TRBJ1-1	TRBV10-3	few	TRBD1	CAISDPDRDTEAFF	TGTGCCATCAGTGACCCTGACAGGGACACTGAAGCTTTCTTT
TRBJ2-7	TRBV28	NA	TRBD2	CASTAGVRSREQYF	TGTGCCAGTACGGCGGGAGTTCGCTCCCGCGAGCAGTACTTC
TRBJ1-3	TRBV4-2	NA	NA	CASSQDSAGSSGNTIYF	TGTGCCAGCAGCCAAGATAGCGCAGGGAGCTCTGGAAACACCATATATTTT
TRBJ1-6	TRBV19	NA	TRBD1	CASSDRGRSPLHF	TGTGCCAGTAGCGACAGGGGTCGGTCACCCCTCCACTTT